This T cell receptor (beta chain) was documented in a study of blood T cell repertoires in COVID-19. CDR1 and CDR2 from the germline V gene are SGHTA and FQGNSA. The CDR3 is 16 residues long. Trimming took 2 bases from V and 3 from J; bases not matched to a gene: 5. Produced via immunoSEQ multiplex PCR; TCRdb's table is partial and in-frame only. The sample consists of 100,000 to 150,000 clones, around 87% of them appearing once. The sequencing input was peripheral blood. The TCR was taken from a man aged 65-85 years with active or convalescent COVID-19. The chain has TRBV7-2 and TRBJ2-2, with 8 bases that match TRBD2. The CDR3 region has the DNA TGTGCCAGCAGCTTAAGCGGGAGTATCGACACCGGGGAGCTGTTTTTT. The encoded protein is CASSLSGSIDTGELFF.